These 12 T cell receptor beta chains came from one sample sequenced in a study of CD8 T cells in Susac syndrome. Random hexamers served to reverse transcribe roughly 0.45 to 1 ug RNA. TCRdb passed the immunoSEQ multiplex PCR reads through MiXCR, listing each CDR3 protein once. The data contain approximately 74,000 distinct CDR3 sequences, approximately 94% of them singletons. What was sequenced was CD4+ T cells from PBMCs. These receptor sequences come from a human donor with Susac syndrome.

This rearrangement joins TRBV14 to TRBJ1-1; no firm D call. The CDR3 contains 12 residues. Looked up from germline, CDR1 is SGHDN and CDR2 is FVKESK. The ends were cut back, 1 base at V and 3 bases at J, with 3 bases in the middle. This CDR3 reads CASSQGYTEAFF. CDR3 nucleotide sequence: TGTGCCAGCAGCCAAGGGTACACTGAAGCTTTCTTT.

This chain uses TRBV28 with TRBJ2-7; D gene ambiguous. V lost 6 bases and J 0 bases, leaving 6 bases between the germline ends. The CDR3 sequence is 12 residues long. Germline V gene data show CDR1 as MDHEN and CDR2 as SYDVKM. The CDR3 region is CASRGLSYEQYF. The CDR3 DNA reads TGTGCCAGCAGAGGCCTCTCCTACGAGCAGTACTTC.

The genes are TRBV27 and TRBJ2-7, with 10 bases lining up with TRBD1. CDR1 is MNHEY and CDR2 is SMNVEV in the germline V gene (reference sequence). The CDR3 totals 13 residues. V was pared by 5 bases and J by 5 bases, with 3 bases of the junction left unmatched. The CDR3, as DNA: TGTGCCAGCAGTAGACAGGGGGCCCACGAGCAGTACTTC. Its translation is CASSRQGAHEQYF.

The chain has TRBV3-1 and TRBJ2-5; 8 bases match TRBD1. Germline V lookup: CDR1 LGHDT, CDR2 YNNKEL (reference sequence). The CDR3 covers 16 residues. V shed 1 base and J 3 bases; nucleotides not matched to a gene: 7. Here the CDR3 reads CASSQVGTGKKETQYF. CDR3 in DNA: TGTGCCAGCAGCCAAGTAGGGACAGGCAAAAAAGAGACCCAGTACTTC.

The chain carries TRBV18 and TRBJ2-5; D unresolved. With 1 base removed from V and 3 bases from J, the gap between germline ends came to 12 bases. Germline CDR1 is KGHSH and CDR2 is LQKENI. CDR3 size: 15 residues. This chain's CDR3 is CASSPRYQLEETQYF. The CDR3 DNA follows: TGTGCCAGCTCACCACGATATCAACTTGAAGAGACCCAGTACTTC.

The chain employs TRBV18 and TRBJ1-5; D gene unclear. Trimming left V 6 bases short and J 0 bases short, with 9 bases between. The CDR3 loop spans 14 amino acids. The germline V gene has CDR1 KGHSH and CDR2 LQKENI. The CDR3 region has the DNA TGTGCCAGCTCCGGGCAGTCTAGCAATCAGCCCCAGCATTTT. It yields the protein CASSGQSSNQPQHF.

This chain joins TRBV14 and TRBJ2-1; D is unresolved. Trimming shortened V by 1 base and J by 9 bases, and 16 bases separated the two germline ends. This CDR3 has 15 residues. Germline CDR1 is SGHDN and CDR2 is FVKESK. The chain's CDR3 is CASSQGWVPVGEQFF. CDR3 coding DNA: TGTGCCAGCAGCCAAGGTTGGGTCCCCGTTGGTGAGCAGTTCTTC.

The chain is built from TRBV5-1 and TRBJ1-2, with TRBD1 identical over 7 bases. CDR3 length equals 12 residues. After removal of 2 bases from V and 8 bases from J, the junction contained 3 bases not matched to a gene. Germline V gives CDR1 SGHRS, CDR2 YFSETQ. The CDR3 region is CASSFRQGGYTF. For the CDR3, the DNA is TGCGCCAGCAGCTTTCGACAGGGCGGCTACACCTTC.

This clonotype is a singleton in its sample. The rearrangement links TRBV10-3 to TRBJ2-2; 8 bases are a match to TRBD1. The germline CDR1 and CDR2 sequences are ENHRY and SYGVKD. The CDR3 sequence is 16 residues long. After removal of 4 bases from V and 2 bases from J, the junction contained 6 bases not matched to a gene. CDR3 nucleotides: TGTGCCATCAGTGCGGCAGGGGGCGTTAACACCGGGGAGCTGTTTTTT. Amino acids: CAISAAGGVNTGELFF.

This clonotype was counted once. The rearrangement links TRBV21-1 to TRBJ2-7; the D call TRBD2 from the table was never checked on the DNA. TRBV21-1 is assigned pseudogene status. There are 18 residues in the CDR3. The CDR3 region has the DNA TGTGCCAGCAGCAAATCCCCTACGTTAGGCGGGAGAGTGGGCGAGCAGTACTTC. Protein product: CASSKSPTLGGRVGEQYF.

V usage is TRBV10-3 and J usage is TRBJ1-2; D is perhaps TRBD1 (6 bases). V lost 10 bases, J lost 7 bases, and 16 bases lay in between. This CDR3 is built from 12 residues. The V gene's germline CDR1 is ENHRY and CDR2 SYGVKD. The CDR3 DNA reads TGTGCCAGCAGGGGCGACCTCTCTGGCTACACCTTC. It translates to CASRGDLSGYTF.

The CDR3 nucleotides are TGTGCCAGCTCACCCCGACTGGGGGGTACTGAAGCTTTCTTT. Its translation: CASSPRLGGTEAFF. The V call is TRBV18, the J call TRBJ1-1, with D maybe TRBD1 (5 bases). The germline V gene has CDR1 KGHSH and CDR2 LQKENI. Trimming took off 3 bases at V and 5 bases at J, with 13 bases between the two ends. CDR3 length equals 14 residues.